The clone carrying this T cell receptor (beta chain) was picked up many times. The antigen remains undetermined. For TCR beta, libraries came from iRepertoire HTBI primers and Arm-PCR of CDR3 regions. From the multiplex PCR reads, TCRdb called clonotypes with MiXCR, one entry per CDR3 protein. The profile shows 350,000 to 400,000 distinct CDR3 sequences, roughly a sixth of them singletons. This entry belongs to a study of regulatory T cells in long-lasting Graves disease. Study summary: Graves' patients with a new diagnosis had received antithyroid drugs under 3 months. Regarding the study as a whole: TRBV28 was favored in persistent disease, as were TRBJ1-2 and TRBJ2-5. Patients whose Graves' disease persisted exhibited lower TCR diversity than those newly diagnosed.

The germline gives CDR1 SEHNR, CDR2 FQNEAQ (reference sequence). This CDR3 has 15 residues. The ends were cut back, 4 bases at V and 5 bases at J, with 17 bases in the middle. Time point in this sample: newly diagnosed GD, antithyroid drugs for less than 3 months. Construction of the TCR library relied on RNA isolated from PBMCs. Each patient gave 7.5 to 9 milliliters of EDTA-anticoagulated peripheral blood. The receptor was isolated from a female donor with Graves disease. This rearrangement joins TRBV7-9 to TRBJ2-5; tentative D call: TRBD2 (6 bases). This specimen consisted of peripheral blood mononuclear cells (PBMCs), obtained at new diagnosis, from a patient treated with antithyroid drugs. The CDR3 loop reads CASSSWSRGIETQYF. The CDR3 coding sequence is TGTGCCAGCAGCTCCTGGTCTCGGGGGATTGAGACCCAGTACTTC.